The source of this T cell receptor beta chain is a study of beta chain features in type 1 diabetes. This CDR3 is built from 15 residues. The V segment lost 5 bases and the J segment 8 bases; nucleotides outside the gene matches: 12. The germline V gene has CDR1 SEHNR and CDR2 FQNEAQ (reference sequence). Study results and caveats: Researchers reported that naive, central memory and Treg TCRB repertoires appeared more similar in patients than in healthy donors. For type 1 diabetes patients, VDJ junctions showed fewer insertions and more deletions. People with Type 1 diabetes carried modestly yet significantly shorter TCRB CDR3s in all four CD4+ subsets.

In regard to this clone: Its antigen is currently unknown.

As every portion of the isolated RNA was reverse transcribed, the sequencing read expressed TCRB transcripts. Sequencing used immunoSEQ multiplex PCR; TCRdb keeps in-frame clones, though not all of them. The repertoire holds about 53,000 clones, with 55% to 80% as singletons. Input material: stem cell memory CD4+ T cells from blood. The V and J genes are TRBV7-9 and TRBJ1-2, with 9 nucleotides matching TRBD1. This receptor was obtained from a woman aged 25 to 45 with type 1 diabetes. In DNA form, the CDR3 reads TGTGCCAGCAGCGTACCGGGACAGGGTTTTGTAGGCTACACCTTC. Amino acids: CASSVPGQGFVGYTF.